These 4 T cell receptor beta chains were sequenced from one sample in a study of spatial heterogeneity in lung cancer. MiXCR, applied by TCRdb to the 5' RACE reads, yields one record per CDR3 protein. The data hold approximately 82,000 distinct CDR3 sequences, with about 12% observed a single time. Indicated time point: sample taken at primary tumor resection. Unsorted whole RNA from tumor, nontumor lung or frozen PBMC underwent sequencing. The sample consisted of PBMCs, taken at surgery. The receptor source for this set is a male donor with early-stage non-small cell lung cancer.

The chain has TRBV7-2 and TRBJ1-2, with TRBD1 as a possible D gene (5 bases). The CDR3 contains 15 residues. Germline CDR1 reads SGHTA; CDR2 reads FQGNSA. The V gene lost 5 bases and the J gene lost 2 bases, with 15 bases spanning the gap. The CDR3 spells CASSQSRGSNYGYTF. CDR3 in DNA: TGTGCCAGCAGCCAGTCAAGGGGTTCAAACTATGGCTACACCTTC.

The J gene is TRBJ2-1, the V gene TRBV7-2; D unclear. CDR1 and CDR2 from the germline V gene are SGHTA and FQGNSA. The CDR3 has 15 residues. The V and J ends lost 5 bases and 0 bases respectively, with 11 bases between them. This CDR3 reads CASSLTAFSYNEQFF. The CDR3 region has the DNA TGTGCCAGCAGCCTCACGGCGTTCTCCTACAATGAGCAGTTCTTC.

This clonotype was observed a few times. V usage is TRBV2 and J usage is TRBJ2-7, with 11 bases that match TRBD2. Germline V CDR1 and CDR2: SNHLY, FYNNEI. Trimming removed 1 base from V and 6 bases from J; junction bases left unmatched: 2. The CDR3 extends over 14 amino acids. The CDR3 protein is CASSEGGTSGEQYF. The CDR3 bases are TGTGCCAGCAGTGAAGGCGGGACTAGCGGCGAGCAGTACTTC.

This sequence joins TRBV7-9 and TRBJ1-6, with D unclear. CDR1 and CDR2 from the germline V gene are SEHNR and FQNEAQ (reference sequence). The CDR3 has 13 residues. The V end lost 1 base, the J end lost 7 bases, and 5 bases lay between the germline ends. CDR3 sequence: CASSLGPNSPLHF. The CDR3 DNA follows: TGTGCCAGCAGCTTAGGCCCGAATTCACCCCTCCACTTT.